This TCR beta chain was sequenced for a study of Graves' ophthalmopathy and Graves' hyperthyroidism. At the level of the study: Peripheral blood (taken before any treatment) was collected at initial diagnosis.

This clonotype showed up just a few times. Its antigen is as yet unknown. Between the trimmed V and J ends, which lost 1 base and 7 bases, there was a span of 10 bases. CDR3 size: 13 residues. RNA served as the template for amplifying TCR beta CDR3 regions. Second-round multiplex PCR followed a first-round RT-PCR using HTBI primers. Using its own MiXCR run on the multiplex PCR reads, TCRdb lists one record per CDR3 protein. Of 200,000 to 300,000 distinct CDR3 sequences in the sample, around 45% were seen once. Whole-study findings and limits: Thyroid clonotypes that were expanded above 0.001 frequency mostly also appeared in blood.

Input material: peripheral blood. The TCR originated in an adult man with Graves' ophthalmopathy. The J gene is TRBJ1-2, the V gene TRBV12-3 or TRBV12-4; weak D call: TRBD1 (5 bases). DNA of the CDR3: TGTGCCAGCAGTTTAGGAGAGGGACCTGGCTACACCTTC. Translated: CASSLGEGPGYTF.